The 30 T cell receptor beta chains listed next were all sequenced from one sample in a study of PD-1 blockade in classical Hodgkin lymphoma. All the patients suffered relapse after autologous stem cell transplantation, and brentuximab vedotin exposure differed. Method: immunoSEQ multiplex PCR; TCRdb's copy keeps in-frame clones and lacks some. The repertoire has about 36,000 clones, around 70% of them found once; the top ten carry around an eighth. This specimen was peripheral blood mononuclear cells (PBMCs), taken before the second cycle of nivolumab. The source is a human donor with classical Hodgkin lymphoma.

The V and J genes are TRBV5-1 and TRBJ2-3; D may be TRBD2 (5 bases). This CDR3 region has 18 residues. CDR1 and CDR2 (germline): SGHRS, YFSETQ. V was trimmed by 5 bases and J by 0 bases, leaving 22 bases between them. CDR3: CASSRVGSGGFSTDTQYF. The CDR3 coding sequence is TGCGCCAGCAGTCGGGTGGGGTCCGGCGGGTTCAGCACAGATACGCAGTATTTT. Variable domain in full (rest from reference TRBV5-1 and TRBJ2-3): KAGVTQTPRYLIKTRGQQVTLSCSPISGHRSVSWYQQTPGQGLQFLFEYFSETQRNKGNFPGRFSGRQFSNSRSEMNVSTLELGDSALYLCASSRVGSGGFSTDTQYFGPGTRLTVL.

This clone rates as medium-sized. The chain links TRBV7-8 to TRBJ1-5; D unclear. This CDR3 has 15 residues. Germline CDR1 reads SGHVS; CDR2 reads FQNEAQ. V lost 1 base and J 2 bases, leaving 9 bases between the germline ends. The CDR3 reads CASSLDGVRNQPQHF. CDR3 nucleotide sequence: TGTGCCAGCAGCTTAGACGGAGTTCGCAATCAGCCCCAGCATTTT. Complete variable domain (other parts from reference TRBV7-8 and TRBJ1-5): GAGVSQSPRYKVAKRGQDVALRCDPISGHVSLFWYQQALGQGPEFLTYFQNEAQLDKSGLPSDRFFAERPEGSVSTLKIQRTQQEDSAVYLCASSLDGVRNQPQHFGDGTRLSIL.

This clone was recorded once. This chain uses TRBV7-3 with TRBJ2-6, with D hard to call. V was shortened by 5 bases and J by 2 bases, with 10 bases between the two germline ends. Germline CDR1 is SGHTA and CDR2 is FQGTGA. CDR3 size: 15 residues. CDR3 amino acids: CASSPGLAGANVLTF. The DNA of the CDR3 is TGTGCCAGCAGCCCCGGGCTGGCTGGGGCCAACGTCCTGACTTTC. Based on the CDR3 plus reference TRBV7-3 and TRBJ2-6, the full variable domain is GAGVSQTPSNKVTEKGKYVELRCDPISGHTALYWYRQSLGQGPEFLIYFQGTGAADDSGLPNDRFFAVRPEGSVSTLKIQRTERGDSAVYLCASSPGLAGANVLTFGAGSRLTVL.

V usage is TRBV4-2 and J usage is TRBJ1-1, with D possibly TRBD1 on 5 matching bases. CDR3 length: 14 residues. V was trimmed by 0 bases and J by 1 base, leaving 6 bases between them. From germline, CDR1 is LGHNA and CDR2 YNFKEQ. The CDR3 nucleotides read TGTGCCAGCAGCCAAGATACAGGGAACACTGAAGCTTTCTTT. Protein product: CASSQDTGNTEAFF.

The chain employs TRBV5-4 and TRBJ2-7; D perhaps matches TRBD1 (6 bases). With 0 bases removed from V and 6 bases from J, the gap between germline ends came to 22 bases. Per the germline V gene, CDR1 is SGHNT and CDR2 is YYREEE (reference sequence). This CDR3 is 17 amino acids long. The CDR3 DNA reads as TGTGCCAGCAGCTTGGCCGCTACAGGGACCGTTCCTAGCGAGCAGTACTTC. As protein: CASSLAATGTVPSEQYF.

The chain employs TRBV18 and TRBJ2-3; D gene ambiguous. This CDR3 spans 13 amino acids. Germline V lookup: CDR1 KGHSH, CDR2 LQKENI. The V end lost 2 bases, the J end lost 5 bases, and 8 bases lay between the germline ends. The CDR3 bases are TGTGCCAGCTCACCAGGGTTCAAAGATACGCAGTATTTT. Translated, it gives CASSPGFKDTQYF.

In its sample, this clone is medium-sized. V usage is TRBV19 and J usage is TRBJ1-1; D is ambiguous. The CDR3 consists of 14 residues. CDR1 LNHDA and CDR2 SQIVND come from the germline V gene (reference sequence). Trimming pared 2 bases from V and 3 bases from J, leaving 10 bases between. This CDR3 is CASSILFQDTEAFF. The CDR3 bases are TGTGCCAGTAGTATATTGTTTCAGGACACTGAAGCTTTCTTT. Full variable domain (outside the CDR3, taken from reference TRBV19 and TRBJ1-1): DGGITQSPKYLFRKEGQNVTLSCEQNLNHDAMYWYRQDPGQGLRLIYYSQIVNDFQKGDIAEGYSVSREKKESFPLTVTSAQKNPTAFYLCASSILFQDTEAFFGQGTRLTVV.

This chain connects TRBV5-1 to TRBJ1-1; 7 bases are shared with TRBD1. After removal of 3 bases from V and 1 base from J, the junction contained 3 bases not matched to a gene. The CDR3 totals 14 residues. CDR1 SGHRS and CDR2 YFSETQ come from the germline V gene. The CDR3 spells CASSSGQPNTEAFF. DNA for the CDR3: TGCGCCAGCAGCTCGGGACAGCCGAACACTGAAGCTTTCTTT.

V is TRBV7-2 and J is TRBJ2-7; 10 bases agree with TRBD2. V lost 1 base to trimming and J lost 4 bases; unmatched junction nucleotides: 4. Germline CDR1 is SGHTA and CDR2 is FQGNSA. The CDR3 runs to 15 residues. DNA for the CDR3: TGTGCCAGCAGCTTAGTGGCTAGCGGGAGATACGAGCAGTACTTC. This codes for CASSLVASGRYEQYF.

The V and J genes are TRBV9 and TRBJ2-5; no definite D call. The germline CDR1 and CDR2 sequences are SGDLS and YYNGEE. The CDR3 consists of 13 residues. V was shortened by 5 bases and J by 2 bases, with 10 bases between the two germline ends. The CDR3 nucleotides read TGTGCCAGCAGTAACAGACAACAAGAGACCCAGTACTTC. This gives the protein CASSNRQQETQYF.

J is TRBJ1-1 and V is TRBV15; tentatively, D is TRBD1 (6 bases). The V gene lost 3 bases and the J gene lost 6 bases, with 14 bases spanning the gap. CDR1 and CDR2 (germline): LNHNV, YYDKDF (reference sequence). The CDR3 loop spans 14 amino acids. CDR3 nucleotide sequence: TGTGCCACCAGCAGGACCTTTGAGGGGGCTGAAGCTTTCTTT. Its translation: CATSRTFEGAEAFF.

The chain links TRBV6-5 to TRBJ1-6; 7 bases align to TRBD1. CDR3 size: 15 residues. Trimming cost V 0 bases and J 7 bases; bases outside gene matches: 3. Germline CDR1 and CDR2: MNHEY and SVGAGI. Here the CDR3 reads CASSYSTGVNSPLHF. The CDR3 DNA sequence: TGTGCCAGCAGTTACTCAACAGGGGTCAATTCACCCCTCCACTTT.

This rearrangement joins TRBV4-2 to TRBJ2-5; possibly TRBD1 or TRBD2 for D (5 bases each). CDR1 and CDR2 (germline): LGHNA, YNFKEQ. The CDR3 totals 15 residues. Trimming took off 4 bases at V and 5 bases at J, with 17 bases between the two ends. In nucleotides, the CDR3 is TGTGCCAGCAGCCGCCGGGACGTATCTTGGGAGACCCAGTACTTC. The encoded protein is CASSRRDVSWETQYF.

The CDR3 here is CASSQGGAGGYYGYTF. The CDR3 DNA is TGCGCCAGCAGCCAAGGGGGAGCAGGGGGGTACTATGGCTACACCTTC. This chain uses TRBV4-1 with TRBJ1-2; 7 bases align to TRBD1. Trimming took 1 base from V and 3 from J; bases not matched to a gene: 8. Germline CDR1 reads MGHRA; CDR2 reads YSYEKL. The CDR3 consists of 16 residues.

J is TRBJ2-5 and V is TRBV5-1; the D is unclear. Trimming cost V 2 bases and J 1 base, with 9 bases left between them. Germline V CDR1 and CDR2: SGHRS, YFSETQ. CDR3 length equals 14 residues. CDR3 sequence: CASSFNGPQETQYF. CDR3 DNA sequence: TGCGCCAGCAGCTTCAACGGACCCCAAGAGACCCAGTACTTC.

This clone was detected only a few times. J is TRBJ1-5 and V is TRBV2; D remains ambiguous. Per the germline V gene, CDR1 is SNHLY and CDR2 is FYNNEI. The germline V and J ends were trimmed by 3 bases and 3 bases, with 6 bases remaining between them. The CDR3 is 13 residues long. The CDR3 DNA is TGTGCCAGCAGTGAGCAGGTCAATCAGCCCCAGCATTTT. Translating it yields CASSEQVNQPQHF.

CDR3 residues: CAISPGTPYEQYF. Written as DNA, the CDR3 is TGTGCCATCAGCCCGGGAACCCCCTACGAGCAGTACTTC. V and J are TRBV10-3 and TRBJ2-7, with a weak D call TRBD2 (5 bases). Looked up from germline, CDR1 is ENHRY and CDR2 is SYGVKD. V lost 6 bases to trimming and J lost 2 bases, with 11 bases between them. The CDR3 totals 13 residues.

The chain combines TRBV30 with TRBJ1-6; D gene uncertain. Germline V CDR1 and CDR2: GTSNPN, SVGIG (reference sequence). V was shortened by 5 bases and J by 4 bases, with 9 bases between the two germline ends. The CDR3 extends over 13 amino acids. The CDR3 here is CAWSLLYNSPLHF. As DNA, the CDR3 is TGTGCCTGGTCTCTTCTTTATAATTCACCCCTCCACTTT.

The rearrangement links TRBV6-5 to TRBJ1-3, with 10 bases matching TRBD1. The CDR3 covers 16 residues. The V and J ends lost 0 bases and 4 bases, in that order; junction bases with no gene match: 3. Germline CDR1 and CDR2: MNHEY and SVGAGI. The CDR3 DNA reads TGTGCCAGCAGTTACTCAGGACAGGGGGGAGGAAACACCATATATTTT. It encodes CASSYSGQGGGNTIYF.

This chain joins TRBV10-3 and TRBJ2-2, with 7 positions matching TRBD2. The CDR3 contains 16 residues. V was clipped by 10 bases and J by 6 bases; unmatched bases: 17. Germline CDR1 ENHRY, CDR2 SYGVKD. The CDR3 sequence: CASRARGGGPSGELFF. The CDR3 DNA is TGTGCCAGCAGGGCACGGGGCGGGGGTCCCTCCGGGGAGCTGTTTTTT.

The chain recombines TRBV5-4 with TRBJ2-1, with 9 bases fitting TRBD2. This CDR3 contains 16 residues. Germline V gene lookup returns CDR1 SGHNT and CDR2 YYREEE (reference sequence). V shed 0 bases, J shed 6 bases, and the junction held 7 bases outside the gene matches. The CDR3 nucleotides are TGTGCCAGCAGCTTGGCCAAGAGCGGGGGGCTCAATGAGCAGTTCTTC. Residues: CASSLAKSGGLNEQFF.

The chain carries TRBV11-2 and TRBJ2-6; no clear D. The V gene's germline CDR1 is SGHAT and CDR2 FQNNGV. V was pared by 5 bases and J by 0 bases, with 8 bases between. The CDR3 spans 15 residues. The CDR3 reads CASSVGSSGANVLTF. CDR3 coding DNA: TGTGCCAGCAGCGTCGGGTCCTCTGGGGCCAACGTCCTGACTTTC.

The CDR3 nucleotides read TGTGCCGGAGCGGGGGACGGCAATTCACCCCTCCACTTT. It yields the protein CAGAGDGNSPLHF. V usage is TRBV2 and J usage is TRBJ1-6, with a tentative D call TRBD1 (5 bases). The CDR3 has 13 amino acids. CDR1 and CDR2 (germline): SNHLY, FYNNEI. Deletions cut 11 bases from V and 7 bases from J, with 15 bases between.

The rearrangement links TRBV5-1 to TRBJ1-2; weak D call: TRBD1 (6 bases). The V end was cut by 4 bases, the J end by 12 bases, with 19 bases between. The CDR3 length is 13 residues. Germline V gene data show CDR1 as SGHRS and CDR2 as YFSETQ. CDR3 residues: CASSPTGRGPDTF. Written as DNA, the CDR3 is TGCGCCAGCAGCCCTACAGGGAGAGGACCTGACACCTTC.

The chain recombines TRBV7-8 with TRBJ2-5, with TRBD2 matching over 7 bases. V dropped 3 bases and J dropped 4; count of bases not matched to a gene: 5. Germline V gene sequence: CDR1 SGHVS, CDR2 FQNEAQ. This CDR3 contains 14 residues. The CDR3 region has the DNA TGTGCCAGCAGCTTGAACAGCGGGGTAGAGACCCAGTACTTC. As protein: CASSLNSGVETQYF.

The count of this clone is one. Here the CDR3 DNA reads TGCGCCAGCAGCCTACACAAGAACACTGAAGCTTTCTTT. This encodes CASSLHKNTEAFF. The chain employs TRBV5-1 and TRBJ1-1, with D hard to call. Germline V gene sequence: CDR1 SGHRS, CDR2 YFSETQ. CDR3 length: 13 residues. Trimming shortened V by 4 bases and J by 1 base, and 8 bases separated the two germline ends.

This chain uses TRBV18 with TRBJ2-1; D assignment may be TRBD1 or TRBD2 (5 bases each). The ends were cut back, 3 bases at V and 1 base at J, with 10 bases in the middle. This CDR3 has 15 amino acids. Germline loops: CDR1 KGHSH, CDR2 LQKENI. CDR3: CASSPGRESYNEQFF. The CDR3 region has the DNA TGTGCCAGCTCACCCGGCAGGGAGTCCTACAATGAGCAGTTCTTC. The full variable domain, completed using reference TRBV18 and TRBJ2-1, is NAGVMQNPRHLVRRRGQEARLRCSPMKGHSHVYWYRQLPEEGLKFMVYLQKENIIDESGMPKERFSAEFPKEGPSILRIQQVVRGDSAAYFCASSPGRESYNEQFFGPGTRLTVL.

The CDR3 DNA is TGTGCCAGCACCCTACTAGCGGGGACCTCCAGGGATACGCAGTATTTT. Residues: CASTLLAGTSRDTQYF. V and J are TRBV2 and TRBJ2-3; 10 bases are shared with TRBD2. Germline lookup yields CDR1 SNHLY and CDR2 FYNNEI. Trimming cost V 7 bases and J 6 bases; bases outside gene matches: 13. CDR3 length: 16 residues.

The chain recombines TRBV30 with TRBJ1-1, with D possibly TRBD1 on 6 matching bases. The CDR3 is 14 residues long. CDR1 and CDR2 from the germline V gene are GTSNPN and SVGIG (reference sequence). Trimming stripped 1 base from V and 2 bases from J, with 11 bases between. CDR3 sequence (DNA): TGTGCCTGGAGTGCGGGACAAAGTAACACTGAAGCTTTCTTT. Translated, it gives CAWSAGQSNTEAFF.

The V and J genes are TRBV20-1 and TRBJ2-7; weak D call: TRBD2 (5 bases). CDR1 DFQATT and CDR2 SNEGSKA come from the germline V gene (reference sequence). The length of the CDR3 is 11 residues. Trimming stripped 6 bases from V and 7 bases from J, with 13 bases between. The CDR3 coding sequence is TGCAGTGCGCCGATCAGAGGGGAGCAGTACTTC. Its translation is CSAPIRGEQYF.